Following are 26 T cell receptor beta chains from one sample sequenced in a study of tissue T cells after allogeneic stem cell transplantation. Time point indicated: mouse harvest day 14 after allogeneic transplant. Tail vein injection delivered 10^7 T-cell-depleted bone marrow cells and 10^6 splenic CD5+ T cells. Measured with immunoSEQ multiplex PCR; TCRdb has only the in-frame clones, and not every one. This sample carries approximately 4,400 clones, about 50% of them seen once, and the ten largest clones take 15% to 20%. Input material: lymph node tissue. All receptors come from a female BALB/c mouse given C57BL/6 T cells with graft-versus-host disease after an allogeneic hematopoietic cell transplant.

Regarding this clone: Mouse names are used for the genes. The read finishes 1 residue shy of the CDR3 end, and the germline J gene is used to complete it. This chain links TRBV29 with TRBJ2-4; 9 bases align to TRBD1. The CDR3 runs 15 residues. Germline V lookup: CDR1 MSHET, CDR2 SYDVDS. The junction had 7 bases not matched to a gene; V was cut back by 6 bases and J by 3 bases. The CDR3 bases that were read are TGTGCTAGCAGCACAGGGGGCGCGAAGCAAAACACCTTGTAC. Translation: CASSTGGAKQNTLY. The full CDR3 protein is CASSTGGAKQNTLYF.

Remarks on this clone: These gene names are mouse names. The CDR3 end lies 1 residue beyond the end of the read and is filled in from the germline J gene. This chain uses TRBV1 with TRBJ2-5; possible D gene TRBD2, 6 bases. V was shortened by 3 bases and J by 2 bases, with 9 bases between the two germline ends. The germline gives CDR1 NSQYPW, CDR2 LRSPGD (reference sequence). The CDR3 covers 14 residues. CDR3 bases read: TGCACCTGCAGTGCCGCTGGGGTCCAAGACACCCAGTAC. It yields the protein CTCSAAGVQDTQY. The complete CDR3 sequence is CTCSAAGVQDTQYF. Full variable domain (rest looked up from reference TRBV1 and TRBJ2-5): VTLLEQNPRWRLVPRGQAVNLRCILKNSQYPWMSWYQQDLQKQLQWLFTLRSPGDKEVKSLPGADYLATRVTDTELRLQVANMSQGRTLYCTCSAAGVQDTQYFGPGTRLLVL.

With respect to this clone: The genes and germline here are from mouse. The read halts 1 residue ahead of the CDR3 end, with the missing end drawn from the germline J gene. The rearrangement joins TRBV15 to TRBJ1-1, with 10 nucleotides matching TRBD1. Germline CDR1 SGHND, CDR2 FRSKSL. The CDR3 is made up of 15 amino acids. V was pared by 3 bases and J by 0 bases, with 1 base of the junction left unmatched. The CDR3 DNA, read in part, is TGTGCCAGCAGTTTGGACAGGGGGTCAAACACAGAAGTCTTC. This encodes CASSLDRGSNTEVF. The entire CDR3 protein reads CASSLDRGSNTEVFF.

A remark on this clone: Mouse gene names apply. The sequenced fragment ends 1 residue before the CDR3 boundary, so the rest is inferred from the germline J gene. This chain connects TRBV3 to TRBJ2-7; TRBD1 matches 10 bases. CDR3 length: 13 residues. Germline CDR1 is SNHLY and CDR2 is FYNGKV (reference sequence). After removal of 4 bases from V and 6 bases from J, the junction contained 3 bases not matched to a gene. CDR3 sequence reads: CASSWDRGGEQYF. The covered CDR3 bases are TGTGCCAGCAGCTGGGACAGGGGAGGTGAACAGTAC.

To note about this clone: Any gene name here is a mouse gene name. The CDR3 end is not reached by the read, which stops 1 residue before it; the germline J gene fills it in. The chain uses TRBV12-2 and TRBJ1-4, with 8 bases aligning to TRBD1. The CDR3 totals 14 residues. Germline V CDR1 and CDR2: SGHLS, HYDKME. V lost 2 bases to trimming and J lost 6 bases; unmatched junction nucleotides: 4. CDR3 DNA (partial): TGTGCCAGCTCTCCAGGGGGCGCCGACGAAAGATTATTT. This translates into CASSPGGADERLF. The whole CDR3 sequence is CASSPGGADERLFF.

This clone was seen once. The germline and genes are mouse ones. The read halts 1 residue ahead of the CDR3 end, with the missing end drawn from the germline J gene. The chain is built from TRBV26 and TRBJ1-4; D unresolved. Germline-derived CDR1 and CDR2 are KGHPV and FQNQEV (reference sequence). Trimming stripped 2 bases from V and 0 bases from J, with 7 bases between. CDR3 length: 15 residues. The CDR3 reads CASSLRRISNERLFF. CDR3 DNA, as far as it was read: TGTGCCAGCAGTCTGCGACGGATTTCCAACGAAAGATTATTT.

Comments on this clone: Gene names are the mouse ones. The CDR3 is cut off 1 residue early in the read; its end comes from the germline J gene. The gene calls are TRBV26 and TRBJ2-4, with 9 positions matching TRBD2. The germline gives CDR1 KGHPV, CDR2 FQNQEV (reference sequence). With V trimmed by 2 bases and J by 0 bases, 3 bases remained unmatched. The CDR3 sequence is 16 residues long. The covered CDR3 bases are TGTGCCAGCAGTCTGCTGGGGGGGATTAGTCAAAACACCTTGTAC. Translating it yields CASSLLGGISQNTLY. The entire CDR3 is CASSLLGGISQNTLYF.

Details on this clone: The genes are named according to mouse. The CDR3 goes on 1 residue after the read ends, and that part is filled in from the germline J gene. The V and J genes are TRBV15 and TRBJ2-3, with TRBD2 identical over 10 bases. Germline CDR1 is SGHND and CDR2 is FRSKSL. The CDR3 length is 15 residues. Trimming cost V 6 bases and J 0 bases; bases outside gene matches: 3. CDR3 protein: CASRLGGASAETLYF. The sequenced part of the CDR3 DNA is TGTGCCAGCAGACTGGGGGGGGCTAGTGCAGAAACGCTGTAT.

Remarks on this clone: Germline and genes here are mouse. The read ends 1 residue before the CDR3 terminus; that terminus is restored from the germline J gene. The chain joins TRBV23 to TRBJ2-4; the D call in the table, TRBD2, was not verified against the DNA. CDR1 and CDR2 from the germline V gene are KGHTA and FQNQQP. This CDR3 has 14 residues. CDR3 bases read: TGCTCCAGCAGTCAAAGGACTGGGGGGGACACCTTGTAC. Translation gives CSSSQRTGGDTLY. The complete CDR3 reads CSSSQRTGGDTLYF.

This clone was counted between two and nine times. The genes are named according to mouse. The read gets to within 1 residue of the CDR3 end, and the germline J gene fills in the rest. The genes are TRBV19 and TRBJ2-7; 13 bases are a match to TRBD2. This CDR3 region has 15 residues. Germline trimming cut 6 bases from V and 0 bases from J; bases unmatched to any gene: 3. The V gene's germline CDR1 is FNHDT and CDR2 SITEND (reference sequence). This CDR3 reads CASKGLGGSSYEQYF. Partial CDR3 DNA: TGTGCCAGCAAGGGACTGGGGGGGAGCTCCTATGAACAGTAC.

A note on this clone: These gene names are mouse names. The read ends 1 residue early relative to the CDR3; the germline J gene fills the gap. The chain links TRBV3 to TRBJ1-1; TRBD1 matches 9 bases. Per the germline V gene, CDR1 is SNHLY and CDR2 is FYNGKV (reference sequence). The CDR3 runs to 14 residues. The junction had 3 bases not matched to a gene; V was cut back by 2 bases and J by 5 bases. The chain's CDR3 is CASSLRTGATEVFF. Partial CDR3 DNA: TGTGCCAGCAGCTTAAGGACAGGGGCGACAGAAGTCTTC.

Concerning this clone: The germline and genes are mouse ones. With the read ending 1 residue before the CDR3 end, the germline J gene is used to fill in that end. The gene calls are TRBV5 and TRBJ2-1, with D possibly matching TRBD1 (6 bases). V gave up 0 bases and J gave up 5 bases, with 8 bases separating them. The CDR3 sequence is 14 residues long. The germline V gene encodes CDR1 LGHNA and CDR2 YNLKQL (reference sequence). Incomplete CDR3 DNA: TGTGCCAGCAGCCAAGAATACAGGGATGCTGAGCAGTTC. The encoded protein is CASSQEYRDAEQF. The whole CDR3 protein reads CASSQEYRDAEQFF.

As regards this clone: Gene names and germline refer to mouse. The CDR3 end lies 1 residue beyond the end of the read and is filled in from the germline J gene. V usage is TRBV26 and J usage is TRBJ2-3, with D maybe TRBD2 (6 bases). Trimming shortened V by 4 bases and J by 2 bases, and 7 bases separated the two germline ends. The CDR3 runs 13 residues. CDR1 and CDR2 (germline): KGHPV, FQNQEV (reference sequence). CDR3: CASSRGVAETLYF. CDR3 DNA, as far as it was read: TGTGCCAGCAGTCGGGGGGTTGCAGAAACGCTGTAT.

In the case of this clone: Gene names and germline refer to mouse. The sequenced fragment ends 1 residue before the CDR3 boundary, so the rest is inferred from the germline J gene. The V call is TRBV16, the J call TRBJ1-1; 10 nucleotides match TRBD1. This CDR3 is built from 16 residues. Germline V gene lookup returns CDR1 SGHSA and CDR2 FRNQAP. The J segment lost 4 bases and the V segment lost 5 bases, leaving 10 bases of the junction unmatched. CDR3 DNA, as far as it was read: TGTGCAAGCAGCCTTCCCCCCGGGACAGGGGCCACAGAAGTCTTC. It encodes CASSLPPGTGATEVF. From start to end, the CDR3 is CASSLPPGTGATEVFF.

Of note for this clone: All gene names here are mouse names. The read finishes 1 residue shy of the CDR3 end, and the germline J gene is used to complete it. The V call is TRBV5, the J call TRBJ2-3; unclear D gene. The CDR3 contains 15 residues. V was clipped by 1 base and J by 0 bases, with 8 bases between them. Per the germline V gene, CDR1 is LGHNA and CDR2 is YNLKQL (reference sequence). The sequenced CDR3 bases are TGTGCCAGCAGCCAAGGCCCTTTTAGTGCAGAAACGCTGTAT. This codes for CASSQGPFSAETLY. The full CDR3 reads CASSQGPFSAETLYF.

This clone has only a few counts. Gene names are mouse gene names. The observed sequence ends 1 residue before the CDR3 terminus, with the missing tail filled in from the germline J gene. The rearrangement joins TRBV23 to TRBJ1-1; the table's D call, TRBD1, was not checked against the DNA. This CDR3 has 13 amino acids. The germline gives CDR1 KGHTA, CDR2 FQNQQP. CDR3 protein: CSSSQQANTEVFF. The sequenced part of the CDR3 DNA is TGCTCCAGCAGTCAACAAGCAAACACAGAAGTCTTC.

This clone showed up just once. Mouse gene names apply. The read ends 1 residue before the CDR3 terminus; that terminus is restored from the germline J gene. The chain uses TRBV29 and TRBJ2-1; no clear D. V lost 0 bases, J lost 1 base, and 7 bases lay in between. Germline CDR1 MSHET, CDR2 SYDVDS. This CDR3 is built from 15 residues. The CDR3 sequence: CASSLSGRNYAEQFF. CDR3 DNA, as far as it was read: TGTGCTAGCAGTTTATCAGGCAGAAACTATGCTGAGCAGTTC. The entire variable domain, with the rest obtained from reference TRBV29 and TRBJ2-1, is as follows: DMKVTQMPRYLIKRMGENVLLECGQDMSHETMYWYRQDPGLGLQLIYISYDVDSNSEGDIPKGYRVSRKKREHFSLILDSAKTNQTSVYFCASSLSGRNYAEQFFGPGTRLTVL.

Comment on this clone: Gene names are mouse gene names. With the read ending 1 residue before the CDR3 end, the germline J gene is used to fill in that end. The J gene is TRBJ1-2, the V gene TRBV26; D might be TRBD1 (6 bases). V dropped 0 bases and J dropped 4 bases, with 12 bases sitting between them. This CDR3 region has 15 residues. Germline V gene sequence: CDR1 KGHPV, CDR2 FQNQEV (reference sequence). The CDR3 loop reads CASSLSWGRGSDYTF. The sequenced part of the CDR3 DNA is TGTGCCAGCAGTCTGTCGTGGGGGCGCGGCTCCGACTACACC.

As to this clone: Mouse gene names apply. The CDR3 spells CASSLPGLGNYAEQFF. CDR3 DNA, as far as it was read: TGTGCCAGCAGTTTACCGGGACTGGGGAACTATGCTGAGCAGTTC. V is TRBV15 and J is TRBJ2-1; 10 positions match TRBD2. The CDR3 is cut off 1 residue early in the read; its end comes from the germline J gene. Germline-derived CDR1 and CDR2 are SGHND and FRSKSL. V shed 2 bases and J 1 base; nucleotides not matched to a gene: 2. The CDR3 is 16 residues long.

In its sample, this clone was seen a few times. Germline and genes: mouse. The CDR3 end falls 1 residue outside the read, so it is completed with the germline J gene. The chain is built from TRBV2 and TRBJ2-7, with 10 nucleotides matching TRBD2. The V and J ends lost 3 bases and 4 bases, in that order; junction bases with no gene match: 3. The CDR3 runs 14 residues. Germline V gene sequence: CDR1 LGHNA, CDR2 YSYQKL. The part of the CDR3 DNA that was read is TGTGCCAGCAGCCAGGACTGGGGGATATATGAACAGTAC. It is translated as CASSQDWGIYEQY. The entire CDR3 is CASSQDWGIYEQYF.

This clone was counted only a few times. Gene names refer to mouse genes. Coverage ceases 1 residue before the CDR3 finishes, and the germline J gene fills in the end. This chain uses TRBV13-3 with TRBJ1-6; 7 nucleotides align to TRBD1. TRBJ1-6 is placed among ORFs of uncertain function. This CDR3 has 14 residues. Germline loops: CDR1 NNHDY, CDR2 SYVADS. The trim removed 2 bases at V and 4 bases at J, leaving 0 bases unmatched. The CDR3 DNA, read in part, is TGTGCCAGCAGTGAGGGACAGTATAATTCGCCCCTCTAC. Protein: CASSEGQYNSPLY. Given in full, the CDR3 is CASSEGQYNSPLYF.

This clone was observed a few times. Mouse gene names apply. The read falls 1 residue short of the CDR3 end, and the missing part is taken from the germline J gene. This chain links TRBV26 with TRBJ1-1, with 8 bases identical to TRBD1. Unmatched junction bases numbered 0, after V lost 4 bases and J lost 5 bases. The CDR3 totals 12 residues. In germline, CDR1 is KGHPV, CDR2 FQNQEV (reference sequence). The DNA read from the CDR3 is TGTGCCAGCAGTCGGACAGGGACAGAAGTCTTC. Encoded protein: CASSRTGTEVF. In full, the CDR3 is CASSRTGTEVFF.

By share, this clone ranks as medium-sized. Gene names refer to mouse genes. The CDR3 region is CASSLVTGVAEQFF. The CDR3 DNA, read in part, is TGTGCCAGCTCTCTCGTGACTGGGGTTGCTGAGCAGTTC. The chain is built from TRBV12-1 and TRBJ2-1, with 8 bases fitting TRBD2. Read sequence stops 1 residue before the CDR3 end, and the germline J gene provides the missing end. CDR3 length equals 14 residues. Germline V lookup: CDR1 SGHSN, CDR2 HYEKVE. The V and J ends lost 0 bases and 6 bases, in that order; junction bases with no gene match: 3.

Worth noting for this clone: The genes and germline here are from mouse. The read terminates 1 residue before the CDR3 end, so the remaining end is supplied by the germline J gene. The chain employs TRBV26 and TRBJ2-7; 8 positions agree with TRBD2. After removal of 6 bases from V and 6 bases from J, the junction contained 1 base not matched to a gene. The CDR3 totals 11 residues. CDR1 and CDR2 from the germline V gene are KGHPV and FQNQEV (reference sequence). CDR3 sequence reads: CASSDWGEQYF. The sequenced part of the CDR3 DNA is TGTGCCAGCAGCGACTGGGGTGAACAGTAC.

About this clone: These gene names are mouse names. The read is 1 residue too short to cover the CDR3 end, so that end is filled in from the germline J gene. V and J are TRBV4 and TRBJ2-7; D possibly corresponds to TRBD2 (5 bases). The length of the CDR3 is 13 residues. Germline lookup yields CDR1 LGHDT and CDR2 YNNKQL (reference sequence). Trimming pared 5 bases from V and 0 bases from J, leaving 8 bases between. CDR3 amino acids: CASSAGLSYEQYF. The covered CDR3 bases are TGTGCCAGCAGCGCTGGGCTCTCCTATGAACAGTAC.

Turning to this clone: Gene and germline names: mouse. The chain's CDR3 is CASSRGTGGHEQYF. The sequenced CDR3 bases are TGTGCTAGCAGTAGAGGGACTGGGGGGCATGAACAGTAC. The chain has TRBV17 and TRBJ2-7; TRBD2 matches 11 bases. Sequencing ends 1 residue short of the CDR3 end; the germline J gene provides the rest. CDR1 is MNHDT and CDR2 is YYDKIL in the germline V gene. This CDR3 has 14 residues. The V and J ends lost 1 base and 5 bases, in that order; junction bases with no gene match: 1.